This TCR beta chain was sequenced during a study of blood T cell repertoires in COVID-19. Germline-derived CDR1 and CDR2 are MNHNS and SASEGT. CDR3 length equals 16 residues. V was trimmed by 1 base and J by 4 bases, leaving 16 bases between them. As handled by the study authors: Reference gene primer amplification in the assay estimated nucleated cell counts. The repertoire was sequenced with immunoSEQ multiplex PCR; TCRdb's copy has only in-frame clones and lacks some. The V and J calls and clone size are taken from that table; D and trimming were inferred from the DNA. The table includes around 150,000 clones, 70% to 85% detected once.

The receptor was derived from a woman aged 80 or over with acute or convalescent COVID-19. Source material: peripheral blood. The J gene is TRBJ1-1, the V gene TRBV6-1; D may be TRBD1 (5 bases). CDR3 sequence reads: CASSEVMDGTGTEAFF. The CDR3 region has the DNA TGTGCCAGCAGTGAAGTAATGGATGGGACTGGCACTGAAGCTTTCTTT.